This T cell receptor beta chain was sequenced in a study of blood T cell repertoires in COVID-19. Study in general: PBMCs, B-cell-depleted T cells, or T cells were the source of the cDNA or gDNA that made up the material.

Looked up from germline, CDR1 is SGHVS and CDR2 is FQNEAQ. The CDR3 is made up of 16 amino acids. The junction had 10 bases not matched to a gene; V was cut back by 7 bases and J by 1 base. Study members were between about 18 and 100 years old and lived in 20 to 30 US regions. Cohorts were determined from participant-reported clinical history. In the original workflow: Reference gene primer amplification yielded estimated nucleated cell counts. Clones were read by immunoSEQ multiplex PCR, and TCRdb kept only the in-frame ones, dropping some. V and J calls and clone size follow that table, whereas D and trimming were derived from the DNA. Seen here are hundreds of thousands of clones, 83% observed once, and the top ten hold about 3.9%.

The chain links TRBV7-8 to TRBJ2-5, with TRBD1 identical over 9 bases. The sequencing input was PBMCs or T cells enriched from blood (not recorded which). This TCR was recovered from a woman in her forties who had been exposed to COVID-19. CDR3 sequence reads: CASTHRGTGSQETQYF. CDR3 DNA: TGTGCCAGCACTCACCGGGGGACAGGGTCCCAAGAGACCCAGTACTTC.